The T cell receptor (beta chain) described here comes from a study of CD8+CD57+ T cells in acquired aplastic anemia. Genomic DNA, the template, was used for profiling of the TCR beta VDJ and CDR3. TCRdb fed the reads into MiXCR, producing one record per CDR3 protein. The sample contains around 150,000 distinct CDR3 sequences, roughly 47% of which appear only once. This clonotype was counted at least ten times. This CDR3 spans 13 amino acids. Trimming cost V 7 bases and J 9 bases, with 16 bases left between them. The germline gives CDR1 GTSNPN, CDR2 SVGIG (reference sequence). The clonotype comes from a human donor in good health. The rearrangement uses TRBV30 and TRBJ1-6; D ambiguous. The sequenced sample consisted of sorted CD4+, CD8+, or CD8+CD57+ T cells (not recorded which) from PBMCs. The CDR3 is CAYGRSEGSPLHF. The DNA of the CDR3 is TGTGCCTACGGGCGTTCGGAGGGTTCACCCCTCCACTTT.